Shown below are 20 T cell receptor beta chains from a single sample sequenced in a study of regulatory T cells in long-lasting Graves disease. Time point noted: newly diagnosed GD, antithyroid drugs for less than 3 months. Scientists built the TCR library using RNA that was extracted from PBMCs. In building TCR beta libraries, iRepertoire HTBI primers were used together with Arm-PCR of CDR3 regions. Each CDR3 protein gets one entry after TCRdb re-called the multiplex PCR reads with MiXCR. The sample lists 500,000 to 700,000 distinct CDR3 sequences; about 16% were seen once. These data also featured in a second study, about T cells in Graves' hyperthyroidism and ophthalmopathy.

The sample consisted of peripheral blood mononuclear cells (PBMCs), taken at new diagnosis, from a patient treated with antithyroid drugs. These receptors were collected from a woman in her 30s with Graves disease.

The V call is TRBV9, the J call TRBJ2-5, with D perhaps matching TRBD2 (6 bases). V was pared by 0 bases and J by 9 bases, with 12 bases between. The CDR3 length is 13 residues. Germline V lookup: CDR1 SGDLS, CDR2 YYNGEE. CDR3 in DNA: TGTGCCAGCAGCGTAGGCGGGGAGGAGGCCCAGTACTTC. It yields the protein CASSVGGEEAQYF.

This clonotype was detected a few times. CDR3 region: CASSLKIAGVKAGDTQYF. Here the CDR3 DNA reads TGTGCCAGCAGCCTTAAAATAGCGGGAGTAAAAGCTGGAGATACGCAGTATTTT. The chain has TRBV7-9 and TRBJ2-3, with 9 bases lining up with TRBD2. The germline V gene encodes CDR1 SEHNR and CDR2 FQNEAQ (reference sequence). CDR3 length: 18 amino acids. The trim removed 5 bases at V and 5 bases at J, leaving 17 bases unmatched.

The CDR3 here is CSARDGAVPTPSYEQYF. CDR3 DNA sequence: TGCAGTGCTAGAGATGGGGCAGTCCCAACCCCATCCTACGAGCAGTACTTC. The chain has TRBV20-1 and TRBJ2-7; a weak D match, TRBD1 (5 bases). CDR3 length equals 17 residues. Germline V lookup: CDR1 DFQATT, CDR2 SNEGSKA (reference sequence). Trimming removed 0 bases at V and 1 base at J, with 19 bases between.

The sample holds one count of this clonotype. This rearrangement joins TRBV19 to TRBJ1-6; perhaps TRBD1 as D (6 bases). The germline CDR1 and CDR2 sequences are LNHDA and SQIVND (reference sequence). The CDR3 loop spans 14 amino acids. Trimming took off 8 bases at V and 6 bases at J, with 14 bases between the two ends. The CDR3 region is CASSSDRPNSPLHF. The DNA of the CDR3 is TGTGCCAGTTCCTCAGACAGGCCTAATTCACCCCTCCACTTT.

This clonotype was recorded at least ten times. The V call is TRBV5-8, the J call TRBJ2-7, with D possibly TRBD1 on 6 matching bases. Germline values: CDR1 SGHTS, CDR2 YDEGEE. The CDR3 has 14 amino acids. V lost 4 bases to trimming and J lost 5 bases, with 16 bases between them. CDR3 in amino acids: CASSPTTRQDEQYF. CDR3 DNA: TGTGCCAGCAGCCCCACAACTCGACAGGACGAGCAGTACTTC.

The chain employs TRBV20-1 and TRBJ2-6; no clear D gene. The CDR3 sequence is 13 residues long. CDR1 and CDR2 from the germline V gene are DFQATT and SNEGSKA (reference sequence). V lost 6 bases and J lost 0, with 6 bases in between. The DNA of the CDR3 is TGCAGTGCCCCAATCTCTGGGGCCAACGTCCTGACTTTC. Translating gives CSAPISGANVLTF.

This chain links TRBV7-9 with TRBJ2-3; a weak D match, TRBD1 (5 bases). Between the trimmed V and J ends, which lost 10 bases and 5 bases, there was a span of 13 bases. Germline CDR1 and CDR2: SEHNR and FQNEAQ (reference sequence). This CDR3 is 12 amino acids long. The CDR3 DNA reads TGTGCCATCCAGGGCGGCGTAGATACGCAGTATTTT. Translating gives CAIQGGVDTQYF.

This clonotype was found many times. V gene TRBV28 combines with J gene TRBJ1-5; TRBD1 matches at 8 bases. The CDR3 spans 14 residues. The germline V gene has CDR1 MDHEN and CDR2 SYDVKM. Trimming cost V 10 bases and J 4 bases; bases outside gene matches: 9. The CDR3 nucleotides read TGTGCCACCTCCGGGACAGGATTGAATCAGCCCCAGCATTTT. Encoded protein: CATSGTGLNQPQHF.

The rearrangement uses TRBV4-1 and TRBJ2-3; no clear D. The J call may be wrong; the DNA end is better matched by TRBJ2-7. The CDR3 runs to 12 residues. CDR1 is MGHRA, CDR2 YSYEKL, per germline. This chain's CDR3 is CASSSPEGKQYF. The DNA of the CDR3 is TGCGCCAGCAGCTCACCCGAAGGAAAGCAGTACTTC.

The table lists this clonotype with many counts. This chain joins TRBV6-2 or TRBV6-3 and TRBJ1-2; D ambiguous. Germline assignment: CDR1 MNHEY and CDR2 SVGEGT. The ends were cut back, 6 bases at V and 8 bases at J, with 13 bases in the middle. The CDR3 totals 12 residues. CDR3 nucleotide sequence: TGTGCCAGCAGCTACGGGGTTTGGGGCTACACCTTC. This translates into CASSYGVWGYTF.

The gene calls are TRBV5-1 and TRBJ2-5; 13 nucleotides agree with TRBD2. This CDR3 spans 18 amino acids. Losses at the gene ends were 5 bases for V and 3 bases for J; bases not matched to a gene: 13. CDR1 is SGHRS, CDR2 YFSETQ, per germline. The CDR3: CASSQIGTSGNREETQYF. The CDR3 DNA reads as TGCGCCAGCAGTCAAATCGGGACTAGCGGGAACAGGGAAGAGACCCAGTACTTC.

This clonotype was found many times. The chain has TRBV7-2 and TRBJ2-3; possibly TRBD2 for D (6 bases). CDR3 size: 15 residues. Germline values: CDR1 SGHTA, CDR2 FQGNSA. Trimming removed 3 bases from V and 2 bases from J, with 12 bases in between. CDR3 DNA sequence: TGTGCCAGCAGCTTGCCGGGACTCAACACAGATACGCAGTATTTT. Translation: CASSLPGLNTDTQYF. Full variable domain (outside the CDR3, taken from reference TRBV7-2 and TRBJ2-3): GAGVSQSPSNKVTEKGKDVELRCDPISGHTALYWYRQSLGQGLEFLIYFQGNSAPDKSGLPSDRFSAERTGGSVSTLTIQRTQQEDSAVYLCASSLPGLNTDTQYFGPGTRLTVL.

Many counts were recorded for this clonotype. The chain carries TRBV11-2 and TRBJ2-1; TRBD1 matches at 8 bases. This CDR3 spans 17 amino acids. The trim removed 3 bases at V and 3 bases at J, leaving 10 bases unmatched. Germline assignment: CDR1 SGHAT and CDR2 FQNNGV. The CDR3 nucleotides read TGTGCCAGCAGCTTCACTGCACAGGGGGGATTCTACAATGAGCAGTTCTTC. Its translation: CASSFTAQGGFYNEQFF.

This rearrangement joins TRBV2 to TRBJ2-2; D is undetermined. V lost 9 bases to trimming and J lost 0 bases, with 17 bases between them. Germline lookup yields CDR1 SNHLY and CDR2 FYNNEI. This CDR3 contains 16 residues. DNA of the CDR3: TGTGCCAGTGAATTGTATCGCCTCGCGAACACCGGGGAGCTGTTTTTT. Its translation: CASELYRLANTGELFF.

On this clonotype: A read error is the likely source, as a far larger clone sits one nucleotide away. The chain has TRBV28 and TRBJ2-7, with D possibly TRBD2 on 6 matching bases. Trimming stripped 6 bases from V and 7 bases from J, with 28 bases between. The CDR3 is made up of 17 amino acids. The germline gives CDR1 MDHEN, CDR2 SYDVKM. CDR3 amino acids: CASSLSTKLAVRNEQYF. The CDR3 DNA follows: TGTGCCAGCAGCCTATCGACTAAACTAGCAGTTAGGAATGAGCAGTACTTC.

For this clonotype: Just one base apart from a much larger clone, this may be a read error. This chain's CDR3 is CAWSGQDLYGYIF. CDR3 DNA: TGTGCCTGGAGTGGACAGGATTTATATGGCTACATCTTC. V usage is TRBV30 and J usage is TRBJ1-2; possible D gene TRBD1, 6 bases. The CDR3 length is 13 residues. Germline CDR1 and CDR2: GTSNPN and SVGIG (reference sequence).

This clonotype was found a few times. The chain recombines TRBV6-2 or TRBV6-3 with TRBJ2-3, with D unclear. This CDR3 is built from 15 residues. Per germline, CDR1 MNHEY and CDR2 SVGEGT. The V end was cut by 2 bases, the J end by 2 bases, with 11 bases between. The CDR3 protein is CASSYEPPPTDTQYF. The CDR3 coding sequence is TGTGCCAGCAGTTACGAGCCCCCCCCCACAGATACGCAGTATTTT.

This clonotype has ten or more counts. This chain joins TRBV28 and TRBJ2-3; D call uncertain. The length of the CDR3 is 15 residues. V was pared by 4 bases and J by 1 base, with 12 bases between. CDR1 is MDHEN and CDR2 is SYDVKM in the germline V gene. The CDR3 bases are TGTGCCAGCAGTTACGACCCAAGCGGCACAGATACGCAGTATTTT. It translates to CASSYDPSGTDTQYF.

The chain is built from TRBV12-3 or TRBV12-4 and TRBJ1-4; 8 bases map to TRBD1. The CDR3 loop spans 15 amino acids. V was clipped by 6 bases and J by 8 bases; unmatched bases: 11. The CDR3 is CASSRTTGELEKLFF. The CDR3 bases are TGTGCCAGCAGCCGTACGACAGGGGAATTGGAAAAACTGTTTTTT.

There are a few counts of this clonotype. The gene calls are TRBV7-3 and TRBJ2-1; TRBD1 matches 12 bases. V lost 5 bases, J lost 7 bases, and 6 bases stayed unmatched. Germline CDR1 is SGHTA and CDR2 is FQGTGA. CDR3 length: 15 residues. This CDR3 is CASSLRDRGLNEQFF. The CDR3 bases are TGTGCCAGCAGCCTCCGGGACAGGGGGCTAAATGAGCAGTTCTTC.